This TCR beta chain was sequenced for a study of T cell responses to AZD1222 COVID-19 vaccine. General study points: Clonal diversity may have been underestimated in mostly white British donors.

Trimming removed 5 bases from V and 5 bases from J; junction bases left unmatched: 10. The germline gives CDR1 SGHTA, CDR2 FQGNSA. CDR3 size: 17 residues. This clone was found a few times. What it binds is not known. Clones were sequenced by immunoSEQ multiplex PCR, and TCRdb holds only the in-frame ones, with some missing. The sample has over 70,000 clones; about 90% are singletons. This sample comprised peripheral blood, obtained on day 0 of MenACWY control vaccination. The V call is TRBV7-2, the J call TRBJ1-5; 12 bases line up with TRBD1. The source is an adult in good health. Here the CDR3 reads CASSPDGTGGRDQPQHF. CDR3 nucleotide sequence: TGTGCCAGCAGCCCGGATGGGACAGGGGGCCGGGATCAGCCCCAGCATTTT.